A single sample is the source of the 2 T cell receptor beta chains below, sequenced in a study of OX40 agonist ivuxolimab in advanced cancers. Only in-frame clones appear in the TCRdb table, and some are missing; sequencing was by immunoSEQ multiplex PCR. The profile shows around 62,000 clones, roughly 88% of them singletons. The sample here was CD4+ or CD8+ T cells sorted from blood, taken in a trial of the OX40 agonist ivuxolimab. The receptors come from an adult with an advanced solid tumor such as melanoma, head and neck, liver or kidney cancer.

The chain links TRBV9 to TRBJ2-7; 13 positions agree with TRBD2. V shed 3 bases, J shed 7 bases, and the junction held 7 bases outside the gene matches. Germline V lookup: CDR1 SGDLS, CDR2 YYNGEE. The CDR3 consists of 15 residues. The CDR3 loop is CASSDDPTSGREQYF. The CDR3 bases are TGTGCCAGCAGCGATGACCCGACTAGCGGGAGGGAGCAGTACTTC.

This clone was observed a few times. The genes are TRBV19 and TRBJ1-5; D might be TRBD1 (5 bases). V lost 6 bases and J lost 6, with 9 bases in between. CDR1 is LNHDA and CDR2 is SQIVND in the germline V gene (reference sequence). The CDR3 totals 12 residues. CDR3 nucleotides: TGTGCCAGTAGGGGGGTGGGTCAGCCCCAGCATTTT. This codes for CASRGVGQPQHF.